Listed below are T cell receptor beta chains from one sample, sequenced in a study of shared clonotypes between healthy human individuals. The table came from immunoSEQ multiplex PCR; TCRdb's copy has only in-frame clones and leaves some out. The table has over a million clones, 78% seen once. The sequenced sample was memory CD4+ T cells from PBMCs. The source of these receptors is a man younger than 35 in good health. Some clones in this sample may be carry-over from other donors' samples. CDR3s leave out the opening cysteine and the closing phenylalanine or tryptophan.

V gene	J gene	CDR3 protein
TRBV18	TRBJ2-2	ASSPYGKGSTGELF
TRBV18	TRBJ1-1	ASSPPTRQGAPEAF
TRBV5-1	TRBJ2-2	ASSPPRSGRSTGELF
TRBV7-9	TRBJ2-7	ASSDLRTGGSYEQY
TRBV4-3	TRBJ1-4	ASSQDVLKEKLF
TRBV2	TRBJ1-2	ASSELEGDYGYT
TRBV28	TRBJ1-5	ASSRPGTGNQPQH
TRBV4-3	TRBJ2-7	ASSQQTDPGDEQY
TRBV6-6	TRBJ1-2	ASSAATDYGYT
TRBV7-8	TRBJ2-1	ASSLMSASGKKF
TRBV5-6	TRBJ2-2	ASSLLGTGAGELF
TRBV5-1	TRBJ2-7	ASSYWREREQY
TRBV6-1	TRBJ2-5	ASRRLAGETQY
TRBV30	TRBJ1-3	AWTLGANSGNTIY
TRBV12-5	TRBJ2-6	ASGFSGANVLT
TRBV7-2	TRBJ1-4	ASSFRGWDEKLF
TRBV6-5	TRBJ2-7	ASSFRQGGYEQY
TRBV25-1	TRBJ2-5	ASSEPGTVETQY
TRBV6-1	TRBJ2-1	ASSEEGAGGHEQF
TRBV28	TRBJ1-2	ATLSQGRYT
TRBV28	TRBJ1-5	ASSPGQIFTSNQPQH
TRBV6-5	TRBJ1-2	ASSQGRYGYT
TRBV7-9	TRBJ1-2	ASSPPGQGSLPRGYT
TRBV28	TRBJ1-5	ASSFSRRWNQPQH
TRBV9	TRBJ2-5	ASSTTGFMGETQY
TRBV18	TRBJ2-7	ASSPPPGLGEEY
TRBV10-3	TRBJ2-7	AISGVTGQGFNEQY
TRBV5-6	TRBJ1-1	ASSLLGTGSNTEAF
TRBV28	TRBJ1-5	ASRRALISNQPQH
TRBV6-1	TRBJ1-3	ASSARDRSSGNTIY
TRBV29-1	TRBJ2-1	SVTQQNEQF
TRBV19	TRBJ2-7	ASSPRRGSSYEQY
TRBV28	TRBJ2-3	ASRRGERTDTQY
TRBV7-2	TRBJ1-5	ASSFGQGESQPQH
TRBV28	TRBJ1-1	ASRGRVPYTEAF
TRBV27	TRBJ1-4	ASRQGVWGKLF
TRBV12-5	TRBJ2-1	ASGFSTGGSYNEQF
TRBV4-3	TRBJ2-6	ASSQEVGSRANVLT
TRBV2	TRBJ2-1	ARGSSGYNEQF
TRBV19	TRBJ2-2	ASSWSGNTGELF
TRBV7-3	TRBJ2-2	ASQRGQGAFGELF
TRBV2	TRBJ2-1	ASSGEGAGLGFEQF
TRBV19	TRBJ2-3	ASIPRGTDTQY
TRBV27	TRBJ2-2	ASNSRANTGELF
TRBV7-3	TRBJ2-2	ASSLLGGELF
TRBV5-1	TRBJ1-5	ASSPTVGVGQPQH
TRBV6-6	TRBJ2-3	ASSSRLAGATDTQY
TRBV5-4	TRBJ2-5	ASSPIVGQGETQY
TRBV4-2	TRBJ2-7	ASSQARSHSHSYEQY
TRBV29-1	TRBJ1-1	SVEVRASFDEAF
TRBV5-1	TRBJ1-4	ASTTGGANEKLF
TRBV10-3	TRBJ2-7	AIGQSYEQY
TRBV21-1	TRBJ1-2	AQLDGGDHYGYT